The following is a TCR beta chain sequence with its context. Its cognate antigen is unknown. Time point noted: baseline, week 1 (first vaccination visit). The sample's treatment: pre-vaccination baseline after standard-of-care therapy. The data are from a study of a mutant IDH1 vaccine in newly diagnosed glioma. Across the whole study: Patients under treatment included about 62% males and approximately 38% females and had a mean age of approximately 44 years. Standard pretreatment was either radiotherapy, temozolomide, or, for most, radiochemotherapy with temozolomide.

The CDR3 extends over 15 amino acids. Germline-derived CDR1 and CDR2 are MNHNS and SASEGT. V was clipped by 4 bases and J by 4 bases; unmatched bases: 6. Here immunoSEQ multiplex PCR was the method, and the copy in TCRdb shows in-frame clones only, minus some. The table includes about 34,000 clones, about 80% detected once. Study outcomes and limitations: Shifts in the top peripheral T cell clonotypes seemed unrelated to pseudoprogression.

The chain employs TRBV6-1 and TRBJ2-1; TRBD2 aligns across 8 bases. Sequenced material: peripheral blood mononuclear cells (PBMCs), taken from a glioma patient treated with radiotherapy, temozolomide or both. This clonotype was obtained from a man aged 45-65 years with glioma. Some clones in this sample may be carry-over from other donors' samples. CDR3 protein: CASSAASGGYNEQFF. The CDR3 region has the DNA TGTGCCAGCAGTGCCGCCAGCGGGGGTTACAATGAGCAGTTCTTC.